This TCR beta chain was sequenced in a study of prognosis after radiotherapy for stage I lung cancer. Study at large: Newly diagnosed primary stage I lung tumors were present in about 13 patients, and oligometastatic NSCLC after surgical resection of the primary tumor was present in five patients. Alongside stereotactic body radiotherapy, concurrent therapy was given to no patient. There were a few patients who developed distant metastases (median roughly seven months) after radiotherapy, while about 14 showed no significant progression. Study-wide findings and caveats: Stereotactic body radiation therapy was followed by a fall in unique TCR clone counts, with a median of around 10,000 versus 6,900.

A note on this clonotype: Its antigen is as yet unknown.

TCR beta CDR3 amplification from genomic DNA was performed by two-round multiplex PCR. With primers specific to each TRBV and TRBJ gene, the first-round PCR was performed. In TCRdb, the multiplex PCR reads were re-called with MiXCR into one record per CDR3 protein. The sample has about 18,000 distinct CDR3 sequences, around 52% seen once; the top ten hold 25% to 30%. There are 17 residues in the CDR3. Germline values: CDR1 MNHNS, CDR2 SASEGT. The J segment lost 3 bases and the V segment lost 7 bases, leaving 10 bases of the junction unmatched. The genes are TRBV6-1 and TRBJ2-6; TRBD1 agrees at 9 bases. The sample was PBMCs, taken before or after stereotactic body radiation therapy (not recorded which). The clonotype originates from a donor of 50 years or more with non-small cell lung cancer. CDR3 sequence reads: CASITGTGYGGANVLTF. CDR3 DNA: TGTGCCAGCATCACCGGGACAGGGTACGGTGGGGCCAACGTCCTGACTTTC.